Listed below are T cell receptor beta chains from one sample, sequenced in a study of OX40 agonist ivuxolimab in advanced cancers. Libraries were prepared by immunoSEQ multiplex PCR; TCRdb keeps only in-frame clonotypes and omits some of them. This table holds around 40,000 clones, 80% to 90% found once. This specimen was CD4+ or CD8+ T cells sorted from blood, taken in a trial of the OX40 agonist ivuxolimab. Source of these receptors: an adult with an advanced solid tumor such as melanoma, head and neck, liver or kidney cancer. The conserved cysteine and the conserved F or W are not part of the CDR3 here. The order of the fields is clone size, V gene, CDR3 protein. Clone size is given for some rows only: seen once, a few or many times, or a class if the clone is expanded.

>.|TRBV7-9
ASSPREGGADTQY
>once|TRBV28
ASSLYRSPTEAF
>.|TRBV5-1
ASSLAVGSSYEQY
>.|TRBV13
ASSLFFGDSPYEQY
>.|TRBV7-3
ASSLTGGPSDTQY
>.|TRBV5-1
ASSSVPSDRGEPLH
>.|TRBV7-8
ASSLAPRRRPEDNEQF
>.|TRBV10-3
AISETDRGRFVEQY
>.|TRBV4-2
ASSQEQAGGRNNEQF
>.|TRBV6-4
ASSARLVPYNEQF
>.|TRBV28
ASREDTEAF
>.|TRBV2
ASRNSQGASGDTIY
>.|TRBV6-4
ASSEQQGAGTGELF
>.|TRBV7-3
ASSTDRASGYT
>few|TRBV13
ASSRTRISYNSPLH
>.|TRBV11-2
ASSLTGTTNTGELF
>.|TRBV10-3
AITGTGYNYGYT
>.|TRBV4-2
ASSLSTGELF
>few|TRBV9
ASSVFPDRGHTEAF
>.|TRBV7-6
ASSLRTEGQETQY
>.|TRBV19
ASSLGQFAYNEQF
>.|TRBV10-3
AILASQEQY
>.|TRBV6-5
ASTPFGGQETQY
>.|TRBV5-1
ASRAGAGNTEAF
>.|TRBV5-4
ASSLDVRIYGYT
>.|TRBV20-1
SARVGRVEY
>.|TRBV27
ASTSGSPDTQY
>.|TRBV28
ASSPPRGRDDEQY
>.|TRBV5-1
ASSLETSGGRREQF
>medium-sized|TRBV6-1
ASSEVGITDTQY
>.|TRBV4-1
ASSQVVGQTSANEKLF
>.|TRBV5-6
ASSLDEESGNTIY
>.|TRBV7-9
ASSLGAPVNEKLF
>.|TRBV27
ASSRLLMGRKQETQY
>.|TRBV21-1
ASSPRDLRNEQF
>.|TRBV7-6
ASSLGIGEGAYNEQF
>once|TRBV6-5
ASSYSGVFGNTIY
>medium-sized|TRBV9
ASSVGGIGQPQH
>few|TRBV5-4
ASRDYSSYEQY
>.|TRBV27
ASSWGLRGGETQY
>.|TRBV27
ASSLSDGNTIY
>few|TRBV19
ASSPGQSSNQPQH
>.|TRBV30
AWRGGSSTYGYT
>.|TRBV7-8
ASSRDRSGSYEQY
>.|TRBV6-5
ASSYTRTEYNEQF
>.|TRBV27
ASSLAFRQGPSYEQY
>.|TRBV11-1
ASSLRTWTEAF
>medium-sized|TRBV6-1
ASSDTAIRGTEAF
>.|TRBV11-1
ASSLARGLAQYEQY
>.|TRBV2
ASRGNEAF
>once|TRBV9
ASSVAPDRNTEAF
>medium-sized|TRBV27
ASKLSSYNSPLH
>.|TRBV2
ARPKTGRGYT
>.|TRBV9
ASSVEAVVQETQY